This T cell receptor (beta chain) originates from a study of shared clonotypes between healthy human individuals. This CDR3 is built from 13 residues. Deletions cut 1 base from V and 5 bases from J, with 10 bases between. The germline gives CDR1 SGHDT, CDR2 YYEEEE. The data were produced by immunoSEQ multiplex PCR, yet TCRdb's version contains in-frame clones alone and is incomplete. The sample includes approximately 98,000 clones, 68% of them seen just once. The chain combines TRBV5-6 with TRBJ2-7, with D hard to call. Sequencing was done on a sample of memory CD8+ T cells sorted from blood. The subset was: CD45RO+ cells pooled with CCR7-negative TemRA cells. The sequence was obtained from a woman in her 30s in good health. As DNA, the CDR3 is TGTGCCAGCAGCTTGCGACGTGGGGACGAGCAGTACTTC. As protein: CASSLRRGDEQYF.